The rows below give T cell receptor beta chains drawn from one sample of a study of breast tumors, draining lymph nodes, adjacent tissues. MiXCR, applied by TCRdb to the multiplex PCR reads, yields one record per CDR3 protein. The table shows 170,000 or so distinct CDR3 sequences, with approximately 30% occurring only once. The sequenced material came from axillary lymph node tissue. These receptors came from a female donor with breast cancer. Some clones in this sample may be carry-over from other donors' samples. CDR3s include the opening cysteine and the closing phenylalanine or tryptophan. D genes are given only for firm matches. Where a row states a size, it is once, few, many or the class of an expanded clone; other rows omit it.

CSARDGGTDRRQPQHF	TGCAGTGCTAGAGATGGCGGGACGGACCGACGGCAGCCCCAGCATTTT	TRBJ1-5	many	NA	16	TRBV20-1
CASSLDGPLDIQYF	TGTGCCAGCAGCTTGGACGGGCCACTCGACATTCAGTACTTC	TRBJ2-4	many	NA	14	TRBV11-2
CASSPRTGVGNTIYF	TGTGCCAGCAGTCCCCGGACAGGGGTTGGAAACACCATATATTTT	TRBJ1-3	NA	TRBD1	15	TRBV27
CASSFAGRDYEQYF	TGTGCCAGCAGTTTCGCGGGGCGGGACTACGAGCAGTACTTC	TRBJ2-7	few	NA	14	TRBV12-3/TRBV12-4
CASSVSSYEQYF	TGTGCCAGCAGTGTAAGCTCCTACGAGCAGTACTTC	TRBJ2-7	few	NA	12	TRBV28
CASDTGQSRRQETQYF	TGTGCCAGCGATACGGGACAGTCCCGGAGGCAAGAGACCCAGTACTTC	TRBJ2-5	NA	TRBD1	16	TRBV5-8
CASSVGVGASNYGYTF	TGTGCCAGCAGCGTAGGAGTTGGGGCGTCTAACTATGGCTACACCTTC	TRBJ1-2	many	NA	16	TRBV9
CAISAYPTSGGGTDTQYF	TGTGCCATCAGTGCTTACCCCACTAGCGGGGGCGGCACAGATACGCAGTATTTT	TRBJ2-3	many	TRBD2	18	TRBV10-3
CASSLGPENTGELFF	TGTGCCAGCAGCTTAGGTCCAGAAAACACCGGGGAGCTGTTTTTT	TRBJ2-2	NA	NA	15	TRBV7-6
CASSLVVFTGRDSGGTDTQYF	TGTGCCAGCAGCTTAGTCGTCTTTACGGGGCGGGATAGTGGCGGAACAGATACGCAGTATTTT	TRBJ2-3	many	NA	21	TRBV7-8
CASGDRVGTEAFF	TGTGCTAGTGGTGACAGGGTAGGCACTGAAGCTTTCTTT	TRBJ1-1	few	TRBD1	13	TRBV12-5
CATSRENSGNSIDYEQYF	TGTGCCACCAGCAGAGAGAATAGCGGGAACTCTATCGACTACGAGCAGTACTTC	TRBJ2-7	many	TRBD2	18	TRBV15
CSATTLGHLNQPQHF	TGCAGTGCTACGACCTTAGGACATTTGAATCAGCCCCAGCATTTT	TRBJ1-5	many	NA	15	TRBV20-1
CASSQIQGNTGELFF	TGTGCCAGCAGCCAGATCCAGGGGAACACCGGGGAGCTGTTTTTT	TRBJ2-2	many	NA	15	TRBV4-2
CATSRGTSGSPETQYF	TGTGCCACCAGCAGAGGGACTAGCGGGAGTCCGGAGACCCAGTACTTC	TRBJ2-5	many	TRBD2	16	TRBV15
CASSPRVAGGYQETQYF	TGTGCCAGCAGCCCCCGGGTAGCGGGGGGGTACCAAGAGACCCAGTACTTC	TRBJ2-5	many	TRBD2	17	TRBV4-2
CASSAGGGRGGYTF	TGTGCCAGCAGCGCCGGTGGAGGGCGGGGGGGCTACACCTTC	TRBJ1-2	many	NA	14	TRBV9
CATSDGTIDEQFF	TGTGCCACCAGTGATGGGACTATCGATGAGCAGTTCTTC	TRBJ2-1	many	TRBD2	13	TRBV24-1
CAIRAAGHNEQFF	TGTGCCATCAGGGCAGCGGGGCACAATGAGCAGTTCTTC	TRBJ2-1	NA	TRBD2	13	TRBV10-3
CASSQLRTGSGNTIYF	TGTGCCAGCAGCCAACTACGGACGGGCTCTGGAAACACCATATATTTT	TRBJ1-3	many	NA	16	TRBV4-2
CAISERGGTSGANVLTF	TGTGCCATCAGTGAAAGGGGGGGGACCTCTGGGGCCAACGTCCTGACTTTC	TRBJ2-6	many	NA	17	TRBV10-3
CSARTSGTDEQYF	TGCAGTGCTCGGACTAGCGGTACGGACGAGCAGTACTTC	TRBJ2-7	once	TRBD2	13	TRBV20-1
CASSPGSLAGIYNEQFF	TGTGCCAGCAGCCCAGGCAGTCTAGCGGGAATATACAATGAGCAGTTCTTC	TRBJ2-1	many	TRBD2	17	TRBV9
CAHRVGSADTQYF	TGTGCCCACCGCGTAGGTAGCGCAGATACGCAGTATTTT	TRBJ2-3	many	NA	13	TRBV6-1
CASSPAVAGPDTQYF	TGTGCCAGCTCACCAGCAGTAGCGGGGCCGGATACGCAGTATTTT	TRBJ2-3	few	TRBD2	15	TRBV18
CASSHSRSGANVLTF	TGTGCCAGCAGTCACTCCAGATCAGGGGCCAACGTCCTGACTTTC	TRBJ2-6	many	NA	15	TRBV6-6